This T cell receptor (beta chain) comes out of a study of blood T cell repertoires in COVID-19. On the study more broadly: PBMCs, B-cell-depleted T cells, or T cells provided the cDNA or gDNA that made up the material.

Original processing methods: For nucleated cells, counts were estimated from reference gene primer amplification. Sequenced by immunoSEQ multiplex PCR; TCRdb stores in-frame clones only, minus some. D and trimming were read from the DNA, whereas the V and J calls and clone size are those reported in that table. The sample includes hundreds of thousands of clones, roughly 85% of them seen just once. Only one count was recorded for this clone. Ages ranged from roughly 18 to 100 years, with residence in about 23 US areas. In assigning cohorts, the study relied on participant-reported clinical history. V was shortened by 3 bases and J by 6 bases, with 18 bases between the two germline ends. CDR1 and CDR2 (germline): MDHEN, SYDVKM. This CDR3 is 15 amino acids long.

Sequencing input: PBMCs or T cells enriched from blood (not recorded which). The chain combines TRBV28 with TRBJ2-7; D perhaps matches TRBD1 (5 bases). This clonotype was obtained from a woman in her forties with acute COVID-19. CDR3 coding DNA: TGTGCCAGCAGTTTGGATAGGGTAGGAAGGGGCGAGCAGTACTTC. Translating gives CASSLDRVGRGEQYF.